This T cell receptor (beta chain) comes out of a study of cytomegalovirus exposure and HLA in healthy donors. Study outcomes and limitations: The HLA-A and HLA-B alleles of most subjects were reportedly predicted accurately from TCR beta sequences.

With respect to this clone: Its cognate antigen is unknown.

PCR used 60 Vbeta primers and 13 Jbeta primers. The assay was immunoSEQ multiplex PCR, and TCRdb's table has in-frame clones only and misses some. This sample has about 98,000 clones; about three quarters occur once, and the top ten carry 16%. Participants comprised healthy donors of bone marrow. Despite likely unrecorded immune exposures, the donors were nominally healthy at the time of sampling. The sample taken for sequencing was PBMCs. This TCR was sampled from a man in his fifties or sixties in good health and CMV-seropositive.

The CDR3 is CASKMVRGTAPTEQYF. The CDR3, as DNA: TGCGCCAGCAAAATGGTCCGCGGGACAGCCCCCACCGAGCAGTACTTC. The V and J genes are TRBV10-1 and TRBJ2-7, with D possibly TRBD1 on 7 matching bases. This CDR3 spans 16 amino acids. The V end lost 7 bases, the J end lost 6 bases, and 25 bases lay between the germline ends. CDR1 is WNHNN and CDR2 is SYGVQD in the germline V gene (reference sequence).